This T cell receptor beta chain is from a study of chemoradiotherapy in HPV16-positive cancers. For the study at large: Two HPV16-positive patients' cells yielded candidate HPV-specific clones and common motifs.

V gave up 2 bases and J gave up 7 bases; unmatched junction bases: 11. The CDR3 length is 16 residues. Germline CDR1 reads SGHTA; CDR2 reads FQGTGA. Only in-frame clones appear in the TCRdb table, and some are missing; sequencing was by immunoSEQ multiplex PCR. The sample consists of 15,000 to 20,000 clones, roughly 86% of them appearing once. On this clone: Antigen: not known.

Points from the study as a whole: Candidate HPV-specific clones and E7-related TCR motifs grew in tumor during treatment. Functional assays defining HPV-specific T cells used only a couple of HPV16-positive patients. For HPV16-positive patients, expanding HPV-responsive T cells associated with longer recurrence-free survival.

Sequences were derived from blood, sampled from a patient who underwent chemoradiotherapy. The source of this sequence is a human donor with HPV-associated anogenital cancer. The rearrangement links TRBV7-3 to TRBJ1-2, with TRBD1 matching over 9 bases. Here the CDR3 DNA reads TGTGCCAGCAGCTTACGCGATTGGGACAGGGTGGTTGGCTACACCTTC. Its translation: CASSLRDWDRVVGYTF.